This TCR beta chain was sequenced in a study of T cell clonotyping in hematopoietic cell transplantation. The table came from immunoSEQ multiplex PCR; TCRdb's copy has only in-frame clones and leaves some out. Of under 5,500 clones listed, about four fifths are singletons. The CDR3 runs 17 residues. The V gene end was trimmed by 0 bases and the J gene end by 4 bases; junction bases not matched to a gene: 9. CDR1 is SGHDT, CDR2 YYEEEE, per germline. This sequence joins TRBV5-6 and TRBJ2-3, with 9 bases fitting TRBD1. The sequencing used peripheral blood mononuclear cells, collected 30 days after allogeneic stem cell transplant. The source is a male patient in his sixties who had an allogeneic stem cell transplant from an unrelated donor, so the T cells may come from the graft donor. Some clones in this sample may be carry-over from other donors' samples. Written as DNA, the CDR3 is TGTGCCAGCAGCTTGGGTTGGACAGGGGTGTTAGCAGATACGCAGTATTTT. Translation gives CASSLGWTGVLADTQYF.